The 20 T cell receptor beta chains presented below share a single source sample, sequenced in a study of blood T cell repertoires in COVID-19. The data were produced by immunoSEQ multiplex PCR, yet TCRdb's version contains in-frame clones alone and is incomplete. Of under 250,000 clones listed, 90% to 95% are singletons. Sequenced material: peripheral blood. These TCRs come from a man aged 25-45 years with acute or convalescent COVID-19.

Note on this clone: At one boundary the junction diverges from the germline segment, which might be a read error. V and J are TRBV28 and TRBJ1-2, with TRBD1 matching 7 bases. The CDR3 runs 11 residues. Germline values: CDR1 MDHEN, CDR2 SYDVKM. CDR3 sequence: CASSLGEQGSF. CDR3 in DNA: TGTGCCAGCAGTTTGGGCGAACAGGGGTCCTTC.

The chain combines TRBV4-1 with TRBJ2-2; TRBD1 matches 11 bases. This CDR3 has 17 amino acids. Germline trimming cut 4 bases from V and 3 bases from J; bases unmatched to any gene: 7. Germline loops: CDR1 MGHRA, CDR2 YSYEKL. The CDR3 DNA follows: TGCGCCAGCAGCCCAATGCAGGGACAGGGGGACACCGGGGAGCTGTTTTTT. It codes for CASSPMQGQGDTGELFF.

This clone was observed a single time. CDR3 bases: TGTGCCAGTAGACCGGGACAGGGGAGGGAAAAACTGTTTTTT. Its protein product is CASRPGQGREKLFF. The chain carries TRBV19 and TRBJ1-4, with TRBD1 matching over 10 bases. V trimming: 6 bases; J trimming: 8 bases; junction bases outside the gene matches: 6. The CDR3 has 14 amino acids. From germline, CDR1 is LNHDA and CDR2 SQIVND (reference sequence).

The V call is TRBV7-2, the J call TRBJ2-1; D unclear. Germline CDR1 reads SGHTA; CDR2 reads FQGNSA. V shed 4 bases and J shed 6 bases, with 13 bases lying between them. This CDR3 has 14 residues. CDR3 amino acids: CASSSSPVSNEQFF. The CDR3 region has the DNA TGTGCCAGCAGCTCATCTCCGGTTAGCAATGAGCAGTTCTTC.

The J gene is TRBJ2-3, the V gene TRBV28; TRBD1 is a possible D gene (5 bases). The germline V gene encodes CDR1 MDHEN and CDR2 SYDVKM. V lost 6 bases and J lost 1, with 17 bases in between. There are 16 residues in the CDR3. The CDR3 DNA is TGTGCCAGCAGAGGAACAGGATATAGTGGCACAGATACGCAGTATTTT. As protein: CASRGTGYSGTDTQYF. The complete variable domain, with remaining parts taken from reference TRBV28 and TRBJ2-3, reads DVKVTQSSRYLVKRTGEKVFLECVQDMDHENMFWYRQDPGLGLRLIYFSYDVKMKEKGDIPEGYSVSREKKERFSLILESASTNQTSMYLCASRGTGYSGTDTQYFGPGTRLTVL.

The chain employs TRBV2 and TRBJ2-1; TRBD1 might be the D (5 bases). V lost 7 bases, J lost 1 base, and 14 bases lay in between. The CDR3 has 15 residues. Looked up from germline, CDR1 is SNHLY and CDR2 is FYNNEI. CDR3 bases: TGTGCCAGCAAGGGTCAGGGTACTTCCTACAATGAGCAGTTCTTC. Amino acids: CASKGQGTSYNEQFF.

The J gene is TRBJ2-1, the V gene TRBV5-1; D uncertain. This CDR3 is 13 amino acids long. Germline-derived CDR1 and CDR2 are SGHRS and YFSETQ. Trimming took off 0 bases at V and 6 bases at J, with 7 bases between the two ends. The CDR3 spells CASSLAGRNEQFF. The CDR3 DNA is TGCGCCAGCAGCTTGGCTGGGCGCAATGAGCAGTTCTTC.

The genes are TRBV5-1 and TRBJ2-3, with D uncertain. V was cut by 7 bases and J by 2 bases, with 11 bases left in between. Per the germline V gene, CDR1 is SGHRS and CDR2 is YFSETQ. The CDR3 covers 13 residues. CDR3 coding DNA: TGCGCCAGCCTCGGAACAGCCACAGATACGCAGTATTTT. It is translated as CASLGTATDTQYF.

The chain links TRBV6-6 to TRBJ1-6, with TRBD1 identical over 7 bases. The CDR3 spans 15 residues. CDR1 and CDR2 (germline): MNHNY, SVGAGI (reference sequence). After removal of 3 bases from V and 5 bases from J, the junction contained 4 bases not matched to a gene. The CDR3 reads CASSYRQGDNSPLHF. The DNA for the CDR3 is TGTGCCAGCAGTTATCGGCAGGGGGATAATTCACCCCTCCACTTT.

The chain links TRBV3-1 (or the pseudogene TRBV3-2) to TRBJ2-1, with TRBD2 identical over 13 bases. With 0 bases clipped from V and 7 bases from J, the junction kept 9 bases outside the gene matches. This CDR3 spans 18 amino acids. Germline V gene data show CDR1 as LGHDT and CDR2 as YNNKEL (reference sequence). The CDR3 spells CASSQEPGLAGYRNEQFF. The CDR3 coding sequence is TGTGCCAGCAGCCAAGAACCGGGACTAGCGGGGTATCGGAATGAGCAGTTCTTC.

The rearrangement uses TRBV11-2 and TRBJ2-5; 8 bases map to TRBD2. V lost 5 bases, J lost 6 bases, and 14 bases stayed unmatched. CDR3 size: 16 residues. Germline V CDR1 and CDR2: SGHAT, FQNNGV. The CDR3 spells CASSPLLGGVVKTQYF. The CDR3 DNA sequence: TGTGCCAGCAGCCCCCTTCTCGGGGGGGTCGTTAAGACCCAGTACTTC.

The gene calls are TRBV6-5 and TRBJ2-7, with 8 bases lining up with TRBD1. V lost 2 bases to trimming and J lost 0 bases; unmatched junction nucleotides: 3. Germline V gene lookup returns CDR1 MNHEY and CDR2 SVGAGI. This CDR3 comprises 15 residues. This CDR3 reads CASSYSTGGSYEQYF. CDR3 DNA sequence: TGTGCCAGCAGTTACAGCACAGGGGGCTCCTACGAGCAGTACTTC.

This sequence joins TRBV29-1 and TRBJ2-1; D is perhaps TRBD2 (6 bases). Trimming stripped 2 bases from V and 5 bases from J, with 13 bases between. The CDR3 sequence is 14 residues long. Germline V lookup: CDR1 SQVTM, CDR2 ANQGSEA. The CDR3 region has the DNA TGCAGCGTTGAACCCCGGAGGGCTAACAATGAGCAGTTCTTC. Amino acid sequence: CSVEPRRANNEQFF.

The chain links TRBV5-4 to TRBJ2-1; 16 bases map to TRBD2. Per germline, CDR1 SGHNT and CDR2 YYREEE (reference sequence). The CDR3 is made up of 20 amino acids. The trim removed 4 bases at V and 7 bases at J, leaving 17 bases unmatched. CDR3 in amino acids: CASSTSGTSGRATRGNEQFF. The CDR3 region has the DNA TGTGCCAGCAGCACGTCCGGGACTAGCGGGAGGGCTACAAGAGGTAATGAGCAGTTCTTC.

V is TRBV10-1 and J is TRBJ2-2; D may be TRBD1 (6 bases). V lost 8 bases to trimming and J lost 3 bases, with 10 bases between them. Germline CDR1 reads WNHNN; CDR2 reads SYGVQD (reference sequence). The CDR3 extends over 13 amino acids. CDR3: CASSRTDTGELFF. DNA of the CDR3: TGCGCCAGCTCACGGACAGACACCGGGGAGCTGTTTTTT.

The chain recombines TRBV7-8 with TRBJ2-1, with 9 nucleotides matching TRBD2. Germline V gives CDR1 SGHVS, CDR2 FQNEAQ. Trimming at V came to 3 bases and at J to 9 bases, leaving 12 bases not matched to a gene. This CDR3 region has 16 residues. The CDR3 region has the DNA TGTGCCAGCAGCTTTTTAGAAGTAGGCGGGAGGGGTGAGCAGTTCTTC. As protein: CASSFLEVGGRGEQFF.

This rearrangement joins TRBV7-2 to TRBJ2-7; a possible D gene is TRBD1 (5 bases). Trimming stripped 2 bases from V and 7 bases from J, with 12 bases between. This CDR3 spans 13 amino acids. In germline, CDR1 is SGHTA, CDR2 FQGNSA. The CDR3 here is CASSLNQRGEQYF. The CDR3 nucleotides read TGTGCCAGCAGCTTAAATCAAAGGGGAGAGCAGTACTTC.

This clone appeared a few times. The rearrangement uses TRBV5-8 and TRBJ2-3, with D tentatively TRBD2 (6 bases). V was clipped by 0 bases and J by 3 bases, with 17 bases between them. This CDR3 comprises 17 residues. CDR1 is SGHTS and CDR2 is YDEGEE in the germline V gene. For the CDR3, the DNA is TGTGCCAGCAGCTTGGGGCTTGGCGGGATTTCTACAGATACGCAGTATTTT. This encodes CASSLGLGGISTDTQYF.

V and J are TRBV5-1 and TRBJ2-7; 7 bases align to TRBD1. J was trimmed by 2 bases and V by 4 bases; bases with no gene match: 6. The V gene's germline CDR1 is SGHRS and CDR2 YFSETQ. This CDR3 has 14 amino acids. In nucleotides, the CDR3 is TGCGCCAGCAGCCCACAAGGGGGCGCCTACGAGCAGTACTTC. It specifies CASSPQGGAYEQYF. Variable domain in full (rest from reference TRBV5-1 and TRBJ2-7): KAGVTQTPRYLIKTRGQQVTLSCSPISGHRSVSWYQQTPGQGLQFLFEYFSETQRNKGNFPGRFSGRQFSNSRSEMNVSTLELGDSALYLCASSPQGGAYEQYFGPGTRLTVT.

J is TRBJ1-5 and V is TRBV2; weak D call: TRBD1 (6 bases). This CDR3 has 14 amino acids. The germline V gene encodes CDR1 SNHLY and CDR2 FYNNEI. Trimming shortened V by 1 base and J by 6 bases, and 10 bases separated the two germline ends. The CDR3 loop is CASSEEGVAQPQHF. The CDR3 DNA reads TGTGCCAGCAGTGAAGAGGGGGTGGCTCAGCCCCAGCATTTT.